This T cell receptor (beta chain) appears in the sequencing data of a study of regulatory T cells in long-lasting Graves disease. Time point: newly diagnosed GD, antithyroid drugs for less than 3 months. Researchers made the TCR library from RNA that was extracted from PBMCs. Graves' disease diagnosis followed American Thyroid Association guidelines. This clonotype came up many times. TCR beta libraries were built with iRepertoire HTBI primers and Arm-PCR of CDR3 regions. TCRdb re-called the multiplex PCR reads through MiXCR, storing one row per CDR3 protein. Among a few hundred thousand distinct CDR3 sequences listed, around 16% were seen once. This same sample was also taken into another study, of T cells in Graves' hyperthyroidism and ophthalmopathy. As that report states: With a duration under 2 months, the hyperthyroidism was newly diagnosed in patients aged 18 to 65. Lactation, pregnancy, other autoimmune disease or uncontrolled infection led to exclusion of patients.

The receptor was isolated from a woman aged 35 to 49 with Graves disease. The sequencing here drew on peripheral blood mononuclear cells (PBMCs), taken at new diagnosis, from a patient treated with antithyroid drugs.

The DNA for the CDR3 is TGTGCCTGGAGTGGAAAAGGCGGGAGATGGGAGACCCAGTACTTC. Its protein product is CAWSGKGGRWETQYF. The chain employs TRBV30 and TRBJ2-5; 7 nucleotides line up with TRBD2. CDR1 and CDR2 (germline): GTSNPN, SVGIG (reference sequence). The CDR3 consists of 15 residues. Trimming cost V 1 base and J 5 bases; bases outside gene matches: 10.